A selection of T cell receptor beta chains follows, all from one sample in a study of cytomegalovirus exposure and HLA in healthy donors. Assay used: immunoSEQ multiplex PCR; TCRdb lists only in-frame clones, some missing. The data hold 140,000 to 150,000 clones, with about two thirds observed a single time. Sequencing was done on a sample of PBMCs. The source is a man aged 55 to 70 in good health and CMV-seronegative. The CDR3 runs from the conserved cysteine through the conserved F or W. Fields, in order: J gene, clone size, V gene, D gene, CDR3 DNA, CDR3 protein. A D gene is named only where the DNA matches it firmly. A clone size is listed for some rows: how often the clone was seen (once, few, many), or a class if it is expanded.

TRBJ2-2	.	TRBV6-4	TRBD1	TGTGCCAGCAGTCGGGACAGGGAAAACACCGGGGAGCTGTTTTTT	CASSRDRENTGELFF
TRBJ1-4	few	TRBV28	TRBD1	TGTGCCAGCAGTCGTCAGGGGGCCCTCACTAATGAAAAACTGTTTTTT	CASSRQGALTNEKLFF
TRBJ2-7	once	TRBV18	.	TGTGCCAGCTCACCGGCAGTCAGCTCCTACGAGCAGTACTTC	CASSPAVSSYEQYF
TRBJ1-5	.	TRBV5-4	TRBD1	TGTGCCAGCAGCCGGGACAGGGATGGCAATCAGCCCCAGCATTTT	CASSRDRDGNQPQHF
TRBJ2-3	few	TRBV14	TRBD2	TGTGCCAGCAGCCGCGGGACTAGCGGGAGGCGCGATACGCAGTATTTT	CASSRGTSGRRDTQYF
TRBJ2-7	.	TRBV27	.	TGTGCCAGCAGTTTAGACACCGAGGGCCCCTACGAGCAGTACTTC	CASSLDTEGPYEQYF
TRBJ2-7	few	TRBV11-2	.	TGTGCCAGCAGCCCGGGAAACTACGAGCAGTACTTC	CASSPGNYEQYF
TRBJ2-3	.	TRBV5-4	TRBD2	TGTGCCAGCAGCTTTGCGGGAGAGGACACAGATACGCAGTATTTT	CASSFAGEDTDTQYF
TRBJ1-1	few	TRBV18	.	TGTGCCAGCTCGCCCTCAGGGGCGGAAGACACTGAAGCTTTCTTT	CASSPSGAEDTEAFF
TRBJ1-4	.	TRBV4-1	.	TGCGCCAGCAGCCAAGCAACAGGGTTTGGTGAAAAACTGTTTTTT	CASSQATGFGEKLFF
TRBJ1-3	once	TRBV19	TRBD1	TGTGCCAGTAGTGTGCGATACTTCGGGACAGGGGACTCCTTATCTGGAAACACCATATATTTT	CASSVRYFGTGDSLSGNTIYF
TRBJ2-2	.	TRBV5-1	.	TGCGCCAGCAGCTTGGAGATAGGGGTCACCGGGGAGCTGTTTTTT	CASSLEIGVTGELFF
TRBJ2-2	once	TRBV6-1	TRBD2	TGTGCCATCGGACTAGCGGGAGGCACCGGGGAGCTGTTTTTT	CAIGLAGGTGELFF
TRBJ2-7	few	TRBV28	.	TGTGCCAGCAGGTACTCAGGGAACTCCTACGAGCAGTACTTC	CASRYSGNSYEQYF
TRBJ1-5	.	TRBV19	TRBD1	TGTGCCAGTAGTGTTCGACAGGGGGCTGATCAGCCCCAGCATTTT	CASSVRQGADQPQHF
TRBJ2-2	.	TRBV19	.	TGTGCCAGTAGTAAAACAGGGATTAGTACCGGGGAGCTGTTTTTT	CASSKTGISTGELFF
TRBJ2-1	.	TRBV5-1	TRBD2	TGCGCCAGCAGCTATGGGACTAGCGGGAGCTCCTACAATGAGCAGTTCTTC	CASSYGTSGSSYNEQFF
TRBJ2-7	once	TRBV7-9	.	TGTGCCAGCAGCTTCCCGAGACAGCAGAACTACGAGCAGTACTTC	CASSFPRQQNYEQYF
TRBJ2-5	.	TRBV5-1	.	TGCGCCAGCAGCTTGGCCGGGGAGGAAGAGACCCAGTACTTC	CASSLAGEEETQYF
TRBJ1-3	.	TRBV7-2	TRBD1	TGTGCCAGCAGCGACAGGGGTAGCTCTGGAAACACCATATATTTT	CASSDRGSSGNTIYF
TRBJ2-7	.	TRBV7-9	TRBD2	TGTGCCAGCAGCCCGGGGGGGAGGAGGGAGCAGTACTTC	CASSPGGRREQYF
TRBJ1-6	.	TRBV6-5	.	TGTGCCAGCAGGGCGGAGAAGTATAATTCACCCCTCCACTTT	CASRAEKYNSPLHF
TRBJ2-3	.	TRBV5-1	.	TGCGCCAGCAGCTTGGCTCTAGCGCGCACAGATACGCAGTATTTT	CASSLALARTDTQYF
TRBJ2-1	.	TRBV19	TRBD2	TGTGCCAGTAGTATAGCCCATGACGCGGGAGGGCCGTTTGAGCAGTTCTTC	CASSIAHDAGGPFEQFF
TRBJ1-1	.	TRBV11-2	.	TGTGCCAGCAGCTTAGATCGAAGACACCAGAACACTGAAGCTTTCTTT	CASSLDRRHQNTEAFF
TRBJ1-1	.	TRBV6-5	.	TGTGCCAGCAGCCCGAGGGGAGGGACCGGCACTGAAGCTTTCTTT	CASSPRGGTGTEAFF
TRBJ1-1	.	TRBV9	.	TGTGCCAGCAGCAAGAGGGGGGGGCAGAACACTGAAGCTTTCTTT	CASSKRGGQNTEAFF
TRBJ2-3	.	TRBV5-4	TRBD2	TGTGCCAGCAGCACCTGGCCGCGGGGTAGCGGGAGGGGGCGAGATACGCAGTATTTT	CASSTWPRGSGRGRDTQYF
TRBJ1-2	.	TRBV29-1	.	TGCAGCGTTGTGGGCGGGGGCGGCTACACCTTC	CSVVGGGGYTF
TRBJ2-3	.	TRBV7-9	TRBD2	TGTGCCAGCAGCTACCCCCTTGTGACTAGCTCCACAGATACGCAGTATTTT	CASSYPLVTSSTDTQYF
TRBJ1-2	.	TRBV6-1	.	TGTGCCAGCAGTGAATACGGCAGCCCAGAGGACTATGGCTACACCTTC	CASSEYGSPEDYGYTF
TRBJ2-7	.	TRBV5-1	TRBD2	TGCGCCAGCAGCTTCACAGCGGGAGGACCCTACGAGCAGTACTTC	CASSFTAGGPYEQYF
TRBJ1-2	few	TRBV7-2	.	TGTGCCAGCAGCCGGCCAGGGGCCTCGGAGGGCTACACCTTC	CASSRPGASEGYTF
TRBJ2-3	.	TRBV28	TRBD2	TGTGCCAGCAGCTTCAGCGGGGCTAGCACAGATACGCAGTATTTT	CASSFSGASTDTQYF
TRBJ2-5	few	TRBV30	.	TGTGCCTGGAGTGTAGGGGCTGGAACCCAAGAGACCCAGTACTTC	CAWSVGAGTQETQYF
TRBJ2-3	.	TRBV5-4	.	TGTGCCAGCAGCCAGGACTATGAAAGCACAGATACGCAGTATTTT	CASSQDYESTDTQYF
TRBJ2-7	.	TRBV11-2	TRBD2	TGTGCCAGCAGCTTAGCGACGGGAGGGCCGTACGAGCAGTACTTC	CASSLATGGPYEQYF
TRBJ2-7	few	TRBV6-1	.	TGTGCCAGCAGCTTACAGTTCTCCTACGAGCAGTACTTC	CASSLQFSYEQYF
TRBJ2-3	.	TRBV7-3	.	TGTGCCAGCAGCTTAAGGACTACCGCCCCTGATACGCAGTATTTT	CASSLRTTAPDTQYF
TRBJ2-2	.	TRBV19	.	TGTGCCAGTAGTATCCGCCACGACAGGAACACCGGGGAGCTGTTTTTT	CASSIRHDRNTGELFF
TRBJ2-2	.	TRBV30	TRBD1	TGTGCCTGGAGACCCTCGGGACAGCCGACTAACACCGGGGAGCTGTTTTTT	CAWRPSGQPTNTGELFF